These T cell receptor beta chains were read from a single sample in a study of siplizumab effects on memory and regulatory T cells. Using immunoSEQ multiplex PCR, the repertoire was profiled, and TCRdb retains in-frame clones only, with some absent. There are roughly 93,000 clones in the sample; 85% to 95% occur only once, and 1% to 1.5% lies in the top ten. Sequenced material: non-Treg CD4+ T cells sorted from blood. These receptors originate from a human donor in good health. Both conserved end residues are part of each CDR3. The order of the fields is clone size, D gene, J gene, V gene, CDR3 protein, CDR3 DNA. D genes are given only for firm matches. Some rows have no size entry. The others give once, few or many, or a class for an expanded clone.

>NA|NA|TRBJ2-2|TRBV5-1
CASSPEGGPRTGELFF
TGCGCCAGCAGCCCCGAGGGGGGGCCGAGGACCGGGGAGCTGTTTTTT
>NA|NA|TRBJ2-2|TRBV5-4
CASSFLGTGELFF
TGTGCCAGCAGCTTTCTGGGCACCGGGGAGCTGTTTTTT
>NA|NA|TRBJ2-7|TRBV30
CAWSKGGMASYEQYF
TGTGCCTGGAGTAAAGGGGGGATGGCCTCCTACGAGCAGTACTTC
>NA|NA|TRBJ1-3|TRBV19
CASSSWTPRGGNTIYF
TGTGCCAGTAGTTCCTGGACCCCTCGAGGAGGAAACACCATATATTTT
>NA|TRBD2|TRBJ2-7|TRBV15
CATSRIKTSGYYEQYF
TGTGCCACCAGCCGCATCAAGACTAGCGGATACTACGAGCAGTACTTC
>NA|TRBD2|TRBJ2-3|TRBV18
CASSPRGLAGGHDTQYF
TGTGCCAGCTCACCACGGGGACTAGCGGGAGGTCATGATACGCAGTATTTT
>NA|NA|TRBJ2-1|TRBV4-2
CASSQDPFNNEQFF
TGTGCCAGCAGCCAAGATCCCTTTAACAATGAGCAGTTCTTC
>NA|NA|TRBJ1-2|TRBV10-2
CASSDLAAIHYGYTF
TGCGCCAGCAGTGATCTCGCGGCTATTCACTATGGCTACACCTTC
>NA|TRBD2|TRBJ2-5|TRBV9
CASSPHSWGGRETQYF
TGTGCCAGCAGCCCTCATTCATGGGGGGGTCGAGAGACCCAGTACTTC
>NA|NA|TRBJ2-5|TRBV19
CASSIYGTQYF
TGTGCCAGTAGTATCTACGGGACCCAGTACTTC
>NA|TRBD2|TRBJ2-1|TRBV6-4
CASSKWTSGTYNEQFF
TGTGCCAGCAGTAAATGGACTAGCGGAACCTACAATGAGCAGTTCTTC
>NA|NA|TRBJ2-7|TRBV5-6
CASSWRTYEQYF
TGTGCCAGCAGCTGGAGGACGTACGAGCAGTACTTC
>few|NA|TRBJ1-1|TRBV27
CASSLSGDNTEAFF
TGTGCCAGCAGTTTATCCGGGGATAACACTGAAGCTTTCTTT
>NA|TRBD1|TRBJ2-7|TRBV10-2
CASRSRGQVDEQYF
TGCGCCAGTAGGAGCAGGGGGCAAGTTGACGAGCAGTACTTC
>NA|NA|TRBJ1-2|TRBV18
CASSPRGTGTDGYTF
TGTGCCAGCTCACCAAGAGGGACTGGGACGGATGGCTACACCTTC
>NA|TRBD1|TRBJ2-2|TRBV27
CASSLLGTGYTGELFF
TGTGCCAGCTCCCTTTTGGGGACAGGGTACACCGGGGAGCTGTTTTTT
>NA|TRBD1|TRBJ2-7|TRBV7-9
CASSLPTGGPSYEQYF
TGTGCCAGCAGCTTACCGACAGGGGGGCCTTCCTACGAGCAGTACTTC
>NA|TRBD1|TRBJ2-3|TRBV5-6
CASSLGQGVTDTQYF
TGTGCCAGCAGCTTGGGGCAGGGGGTGACCGATACGCAGTATTTT
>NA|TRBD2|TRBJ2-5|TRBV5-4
CASSPGLAPQTQYF
TGTGCCAGCAGCCCGGGACTAGCGCCGCAGACCCAGTACTTC
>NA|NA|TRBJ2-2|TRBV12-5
CASGLVGLVQDTGELFF
TGTGCTAGTGGTTTGGTAGGTCTAGTCCAAGACACCGGGGAGCTGTTTTTT
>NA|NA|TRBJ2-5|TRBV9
CASSVEGRETQYF
TGTGCCAGCAGCGTAGAAGGCAGAGAGACCCAGTACTTC
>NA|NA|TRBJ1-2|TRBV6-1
CASSEVRDGYTF
TGTGCCAGCAGTGAAGTTCGGGATGGCTACACCTTC
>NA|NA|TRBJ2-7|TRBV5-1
CASSPGRARGTYEQYF
TGCGCCAGCAGCCCTGGGCGAGCCAGGGGCACCTACGAGCAGTACTTC
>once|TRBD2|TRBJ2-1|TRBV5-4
CASSPGNGRASEQFF
TGTGCCAGCAGCCCTGGTAACGGGAGGGCGAGTGAGCAGTTCTTC
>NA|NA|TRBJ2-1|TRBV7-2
CASSLDTGYNEQFF
TGTGCCAGCAGCTTAGACACAGGCTACAATGAGCAGTTCTTC
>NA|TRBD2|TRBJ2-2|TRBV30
CAWSSFSGRARGGELFF
TGTGCCTGGAGTAGTTTTAGCGGGAGGGCCCGCGGCGGGGAGCTGTTTTTT
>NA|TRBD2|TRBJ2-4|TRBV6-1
CASRLAELAKNIQYF
TGTGCCAGCAGACTAGCGGAACTAGCCAAAAACATTCAGTACTTC
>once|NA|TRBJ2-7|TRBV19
CASSALSARSVNEQYF
TGTGCCAGTAGCGCGCTGTCAGCCAGGTCTGTTAACGAGCAGTACTTC
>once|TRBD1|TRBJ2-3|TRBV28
CASSFGQGTQYF
TGTGCCAGCAGTTTCGGACAGGGAACGCAGTATTTT
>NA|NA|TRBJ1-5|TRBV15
CATRPGQLNQPQHF
TGTGCCACCAGACCTGGACAGTTGAATCAGCCCCAGCATTTT
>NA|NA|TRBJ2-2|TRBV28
CATIRGANTGELFF
TGTGCCACCATCAGGGGAGCGAACACCGGGGAGCTGTTTTTT
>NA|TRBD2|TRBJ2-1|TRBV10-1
CASSESITTSGSGNEQFF
TGCGCCAGCAGTGAGTCGATAACTACTAGCGGGAGTGGTAATGAGCAGTTCTTC
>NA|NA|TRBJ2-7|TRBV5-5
CASSFGLTYEQYF
TGTGCCAGCAGCTTCGGCCTAACCTACGAGCAGTACTTC
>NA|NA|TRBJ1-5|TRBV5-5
CASSLFRGNSNQPQHF
TGTGCCAGCAGCTTGTTCAGGGGCAATAGCAATCAGCCCCAGCATTTT
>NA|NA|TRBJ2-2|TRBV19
CASSIVGNTGELFF
TGTGCCAGTAGTATAGTCGGTAACACCGGGGAGCTGTTTTTT
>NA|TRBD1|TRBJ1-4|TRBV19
CASSTDRGRNEKLFF
TGTGCCAGTAGTACCGACAGGGGGAGGAATGAAAAACTGTTTTTT
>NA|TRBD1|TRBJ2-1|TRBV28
CASTPRGQGVHEQFF
TGTGCCAGCACCCCAAGGGGACAGGGGGTACATGAGCAGTTCTTC